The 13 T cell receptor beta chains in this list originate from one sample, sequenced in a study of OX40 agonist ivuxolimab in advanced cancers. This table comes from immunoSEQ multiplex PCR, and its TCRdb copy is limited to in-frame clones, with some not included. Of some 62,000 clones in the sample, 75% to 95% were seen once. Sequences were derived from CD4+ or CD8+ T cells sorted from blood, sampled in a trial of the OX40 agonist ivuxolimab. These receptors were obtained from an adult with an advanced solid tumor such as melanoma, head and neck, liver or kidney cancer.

CDR3 sequence: CASSLDGTGWGTDTQYF. CDR3 DNA: TGTGCCAGCAGCTTAGATGGAACGGGTTGGGGCACAGATACGCAGTATTTT. The V call is TRBV11-2, the J call TRBJ2-3; D is undetermined. CDR3 size: 17 residues. The V end lost 0 bases, the J end lost 1 base, and 14 bases lay between the germline ends. Germline loops: CDR1 SGHAT, CDR2 FQNNGV.

This CDR3 reads CASSYSRDRITAYEQYF. For the CDR3, the DNA is TGTGCCAGCAGCTACTCCCGGGACAGGATAACTGCGTACGAGCAGTACTTC. J is TRBJ2-7 and V is TRBV27; 8 nucleotides line up with TRBD1. With 6 bases clipped from V and 4 bases from J, the junction kept 17 bases outside the gene matches. This CDR3 has 17 residues. Germline CDR1 and CDR2: MNHEY and SMNVEV (reference sequence).

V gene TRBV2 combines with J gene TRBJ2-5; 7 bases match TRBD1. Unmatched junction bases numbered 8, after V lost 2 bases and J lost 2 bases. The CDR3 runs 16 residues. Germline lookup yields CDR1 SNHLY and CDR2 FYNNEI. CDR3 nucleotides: TGTGCCAGCAGTGAATTGGACGGACAGGCTCAAGAGACCCAGTACTTC. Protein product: CASSELDGQAQETQYF.

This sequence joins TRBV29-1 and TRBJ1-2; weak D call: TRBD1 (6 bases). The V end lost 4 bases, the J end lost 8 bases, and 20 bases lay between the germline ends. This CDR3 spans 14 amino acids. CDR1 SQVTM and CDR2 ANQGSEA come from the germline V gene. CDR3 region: CSVGMVGGPRGYTF. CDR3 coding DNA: TGCAGCGTTGGAATGGTCGGGGGCCCTCGGGGCTACACCTTC.

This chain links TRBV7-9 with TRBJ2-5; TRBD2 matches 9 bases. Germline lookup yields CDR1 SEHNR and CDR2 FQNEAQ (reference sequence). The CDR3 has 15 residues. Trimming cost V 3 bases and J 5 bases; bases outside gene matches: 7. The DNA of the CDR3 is TGTGCCAGCAGCTTGCGGGAGGGAATTAATGAGACCCAGTACTTC. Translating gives CASSLREGINETQYF.

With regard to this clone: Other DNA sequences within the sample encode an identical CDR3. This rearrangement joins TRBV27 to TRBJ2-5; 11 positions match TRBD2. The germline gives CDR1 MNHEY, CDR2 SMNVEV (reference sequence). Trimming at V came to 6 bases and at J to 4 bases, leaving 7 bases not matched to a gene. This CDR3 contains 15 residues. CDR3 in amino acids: CASSLGTSGRETQYF. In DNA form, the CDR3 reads TGTGCCAGCAGCCTAGGGACTAGCGGTCGAGAGACCCAGTACTTC.

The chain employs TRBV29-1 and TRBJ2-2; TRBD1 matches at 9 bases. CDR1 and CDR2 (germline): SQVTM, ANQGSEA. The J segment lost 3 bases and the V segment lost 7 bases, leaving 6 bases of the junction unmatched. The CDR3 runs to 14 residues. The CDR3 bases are TGCAGCGGACGGACAGGGGTCGACACCGGGGAGCTGTTTTTT. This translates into CSGRTGVDTGELFF.

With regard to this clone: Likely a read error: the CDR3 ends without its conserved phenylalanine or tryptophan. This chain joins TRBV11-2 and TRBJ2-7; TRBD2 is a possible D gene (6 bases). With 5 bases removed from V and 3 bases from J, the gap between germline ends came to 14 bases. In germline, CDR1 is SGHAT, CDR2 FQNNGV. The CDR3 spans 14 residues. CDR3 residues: CASSPPGVHYEQYL. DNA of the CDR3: TGTGCCAGCAGCCCCCCGGGGGTGCACTACGAGCAGTACCTC.

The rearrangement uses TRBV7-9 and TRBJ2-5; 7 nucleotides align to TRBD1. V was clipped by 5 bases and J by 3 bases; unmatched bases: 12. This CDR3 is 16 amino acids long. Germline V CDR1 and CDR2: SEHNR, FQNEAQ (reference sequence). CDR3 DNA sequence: TGTGCCAGCAGCCCCCCTCGCCCGGGACAGAAAGAGACCCAGTACTTC. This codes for CASSPPRPGQKETQYF.

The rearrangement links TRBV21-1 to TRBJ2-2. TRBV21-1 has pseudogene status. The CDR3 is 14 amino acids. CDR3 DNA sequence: TGTGCCAGCAGCAAGTGCGATTGGGCCGGGGAGCTGTTTTTT. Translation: CASSKCDWAGELFF.

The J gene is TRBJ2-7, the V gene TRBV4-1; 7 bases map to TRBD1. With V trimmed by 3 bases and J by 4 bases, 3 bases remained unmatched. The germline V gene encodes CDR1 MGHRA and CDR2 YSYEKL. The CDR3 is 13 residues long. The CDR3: CASSQGQLYEQYF. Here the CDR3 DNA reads TGCGCCAGCAGCCAGGGACAGCTATACGAGCAGTACTTC.

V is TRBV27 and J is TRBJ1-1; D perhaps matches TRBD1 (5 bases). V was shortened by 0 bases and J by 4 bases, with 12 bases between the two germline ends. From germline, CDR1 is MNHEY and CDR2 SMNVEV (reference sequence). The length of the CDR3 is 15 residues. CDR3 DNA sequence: TGTGCCAGCAGTTTATCCGACCAGGGTGGCACTGAAGCTTTCTTT. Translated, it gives CASSLSDQGGTEAFF.

The CDR3 coding sequence is TGTGCCACCAGCGGTACAGGGGGTGTCCACGAGCAGTACTTC. Translation gives CATSGTGGVHEQYF. The rearrangement joins TRBV15 to TRBJ2-7, with 8 bases fitting TRBD1. This CDR3 is built from 14 residues. The germline gives CDR1 LNHNV, CDR2 YYDKDF (reference sequence). J gave up 5 bases and V 5 bases, and 8 bases lay outside the gene matches.